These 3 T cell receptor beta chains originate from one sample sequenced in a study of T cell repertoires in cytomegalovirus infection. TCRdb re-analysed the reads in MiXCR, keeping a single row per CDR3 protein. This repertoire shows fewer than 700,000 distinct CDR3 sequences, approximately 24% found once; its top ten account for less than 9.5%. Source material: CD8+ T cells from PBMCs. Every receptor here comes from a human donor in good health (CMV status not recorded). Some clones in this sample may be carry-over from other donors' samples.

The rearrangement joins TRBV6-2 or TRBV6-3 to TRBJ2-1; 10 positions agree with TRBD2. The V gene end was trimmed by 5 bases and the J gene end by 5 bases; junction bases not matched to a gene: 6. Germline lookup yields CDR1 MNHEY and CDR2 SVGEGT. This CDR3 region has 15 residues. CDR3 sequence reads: CASSPGTSADNEQFF. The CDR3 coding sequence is TGTGCCAGCAGTCCCGGGACTAGCGCCGACAATGAGCAGTTCTTC.

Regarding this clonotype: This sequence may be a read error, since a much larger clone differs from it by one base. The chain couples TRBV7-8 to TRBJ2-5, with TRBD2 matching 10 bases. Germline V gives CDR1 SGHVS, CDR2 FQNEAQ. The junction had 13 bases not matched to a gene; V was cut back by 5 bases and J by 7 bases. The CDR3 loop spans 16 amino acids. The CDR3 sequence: CASSPSGLAGEVTQYF. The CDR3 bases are TGTGCCAGCAGCCCCAGCGGCCTAGCGGGGGAGGTGACCCAGTACTTC.

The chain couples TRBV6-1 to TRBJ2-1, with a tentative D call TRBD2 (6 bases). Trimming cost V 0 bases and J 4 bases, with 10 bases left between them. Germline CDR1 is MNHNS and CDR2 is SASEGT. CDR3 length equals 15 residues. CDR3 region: CASSEAGGEYNEQFF. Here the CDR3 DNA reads TGTGCCAGCAGTGAAGCGGGGGGAGAATACAATGAGCAGTTCTTC.